The 28 T cell receptor beta chains below all came from one sample that was sequenced in a study of blood T cells in healthy people across ages. A second PCR, run for about 7 to 11 cycles, used a sample-barcoded 5' primer plus a J-beta primer mix. TCRdb itself ran the 5' RACE reads through MiXCR, one entry per CDR3 protein. Of 800,000 or so distinct CDR3 sequences in the sample, about 62% were seen once. The sample consisted of blood. The receptors here all came from a man aged 30 to 45 in good health.

This clonotype came up a few times. The rearrangement joins TRBV27 to TRBJ2-3; the match to TRBD1 covers 9 bases. The CDR3 has 16 residues. V gave up 5 bases and J gave up 3 bases; unmatched junction bases: 9. The germline CDR1 and CDR2 sequences are MNHEY and SMNVEV (reference sequence). The CDR3 DNA follows: TGTGCCAGCAGTCCCCACGTGGGACAGGGAACAGATACGCAGTATTTT. It encodes CASSPHVGQGTDTQYF.

This sequence joins TRBV29-1 and TRBJ2-5; 8 bases line up with TRBD2. The CDR3 spans 13 residues. Germline loops: CDR1 SQVTM, CDR2 ANQGSEA. Unmatched junction bases numbered 3, after V lost 5 bases and J lost 1 base. The CDR3 DNA reads TGCAGCGTTTCGACTAGCGCCCAAGAGACCCAGTACTTC. Translating it yields CSVSTSAQETQYF.

The rearrangement uses TRBV12-3 or TRBV12-4 and TRBJ2-1; maybe TRBD1 (6 bases). CDR3 size: 13 residues. The V gene lost 5 bases and the J gene lost 9 bases, with 14 bases spanning the gap. Here the CDR3 reads CASSLQGNGEQFF. The CDR3, as DNA: TGTGCCAGCAGTCTACAGGGCAACGGTGAGCAGTTCTTC.

The chain is built from TRBV7-3 and TRBJ2-1; 7 bases align to TRBD1. In germline, CDR1 is SGHTA, CDR2 FQGTGA. V lost 5 bases, J lost 7 bases, and 5 bases stayed unmatched. CDR3 size: 13 residues. CDR3 region: CASSRTGKNEQFF. DNA of the CDR3: TGTGCCAGCAGCCGGACAGGCAAGAATGAGCAGTTCTTC.

DNA of the CDR3: TGTGCCAGCAGCGTCCGGGCCTCGACGACCGATACGCAGTATTTT. Translating it yields CASSVRASTTDTQYF. This chain joins TRBV7-3 and TRBJ2-3; no reliable D call. In germline, CDR1 is SGHTA, CDR2 FQGTGA. The CDR3 is 15 residues long. Trimming cost V 5 bases and J 6 bases, with 18 bases left between them.

The rearrangement uses TRBV2 and TRBJ2-1, with D unclear. CDR1 is SNHLY and CDR2 is FYNNEI in the germline V gene. V lost 9 bases to trimming and J lost 2 bases, with 11 bases between them. The CDR3 sequence is 13 residues long. The CDR3 loop reads CASKTDTYNEQFF. The CDR3, as DNA: TGTGCCAGTAAAACAGATACCTACAATGAGCAGTTCTTC.

The V call is TRBV18, the J call TRBJ2-1, with 8 bases matching TRBD2. The CDR3 sequence is 13 residues long. CDR1 and CDR2 (germline): KGHSH, LQKENI. J lost 13 bases, V lost 2 bases, and 7 bases had no gene match. DNA for the CDR3: TGTGCCAGCTCACCATCCGGGGGGGAGACCCAGTTCTTC. This translates into CASSPSGGETQFF.

This clonotype was recorded once. The chain has TRBV28 and TRBJ1-1; D gene ambiguous. V was shortened by 10 bases and J by 1 base, with 16 bases between the two germline ends. The germline gives CDR1 MDHEN, CDR2 SYDVKM. There are 14 residues in the CDR3. The CDR3 protein is CATYAGPANTEAFF. The CDR3 coding sequence is TGTGCCACCTATGCAGGACCGGCGAACACTGAAGCTTTCTTT.

This chain uses TRBV9 with TRBJ2-2; 8 nucleotides match TRBD2. There are 15 residues in the CDR3. The V and J ends lost 1 base and 4 bases, in that order; junction bases with no gene match: 3. Per germline, CDR1 SGDLS and CDR2 YYNGEE. The CDR3 sequence is CASSVSSGGTGELFF. In nucleotides, the CDR3 is TGTGCCAGCAGCGTATCCAGCGGGGGCACCGGGGAGCTGTTTTTT.

The chain is built from TRBV7-9 and TRBJ2-3; D is possibly TRBD1 (6 bases). Germline V gene sequence: CDR1 SEHNR, CDR2 FQNEAQ (reference sequence). This CDR3 region has 14 residues. The V gene lost 4 bases and the J gene lost 3 bases, with 11 bases spanning the gap. CDR3 sequence (DNA): TGTGCCAGCAGCTCCAAGGGGGTGACAGATACGCAGTATTTT. Translation: CASSSKGVTDTQYF.

The chain employs TRBV4-2 and TRBJ2-4, with 9 nucleotides matching TRBD1. The CDR3 extends over 15 amino acids. The J segment lost 13 bases and the V segment lost 1 base, leaving 11 bases of the junction unmatched. Germline V gives CDR1 LGHNA, CDR2 YNFKEQ. CDR3 protein: CASSQGVGQGEEQYF. CDR3 nucleotide sequence: TGTGCCAGCAGCCAAGGGGTGGGACAGGGTGAGGAGCAGTACTTC.

The chain uses TRBV11-1 and TRBJ2-3; 8 nucleotides line up with TRBD1. Germline V lookup: CDR1 SGHAT, CDR2 FQDESV (reference sequence). J was trimmed by 4 bases and V by 4 bases; bases with no gene match: 10. This CDR3 spans 16 amino acids. This CDR3 reads CASSYRQGTPADTQYF. Written as DNA, the CDR3 is TGTGCCAGCAGCTATAGACAGGGGACGCCCGCAGATACGCAGTATTTT.

This rearrangement joins TRBV7-2 to TRBJ2-1; D is unresolved. V was cut by 5 bases and J by 2 bases, with 13 bases left in between. The germline gives CDR1 SGHTA, CDR2 FQGNSA. The CDR3 covers 15 residues. CDR3: CASSPRKVAYNEQFF. CDR3 bases: TGTGCCAGCAGCCCCCGGAAGGTGGCCTACAATGAGCAGTTCTTC.

The chain has TRBV2 and TRBJ2-6; 9 positions match TRBD1. This CDR3 spans 17 amino acids. The V segment lost 6 bases and the J segment 2 bases; nucleotides outside the gene matches: 8. Germline CDR1 and CDR2: SNHLY and FYNNEI. The CDR3 bases are TGTGCCAGCAGGACCGGACAGGGGAACGCTGGGGCCAACGTCCTGACTTTC. It codes for CASRTGQGNAGANVLTF.

The V and J genes are TRBV27 and TRBJ2-5; TRBD1 might be the D (5 bases). The end of the DNA is better explained by TRBJ2-7, so the J call may be wrong. Germline V gene lookup returns CDR1 MNHEY and CDR2 SMNVEV (reference sequence). This CDR3 is built from 15 residues. The CDR3 DNA sequence: TGTGCCAGCAGAAAAGGGCAGGGCCTCCCCTACGAGCAGTACTTC. Amino acid sequence: CASRKGQGLPYEQYF.

The rearrangement links TRBV10-3 to TRBJ1-4; D call uncertain. Germline V gene data show CDR1 as ENHRY and CDR2 as SYGVKD. Between the trimmed V and J ends, which lost 10 bases and 0 bases, there was a span of 9 bases. The CDR3 has 13 amino acids. CDR3 nucleotides: TGTGCCACTTCCGTTGCAACTAATGAAAAACTGTTTTTT. This sequence encodes CATSVATNEKLFF.

This clonotype has a handful of counts. This chain uses TRBV7-8 with TRBJ1-2, with TRBD1 matching over 7 bases. This CDR3 comprises 15 residues. J gave up 5 bases and V 0 bases, and 6 bases lay outside the gene matches. Germline CDR1 and CDR2: SGHVS and FQNEAQ. CDR3 coding DNA: TGTGCCAGCAGCTTAGCGCCTGACAGGGATTATGGCTACACCTTC. Amino acids: CASSLAPDRDYGYTF.

CDR3 sequence reads: CASSAGQGARNEQFF. Written as DNA, the CDR3 is TGTGCCAGCAGCGCGGGACAGGGGGCTAGAAATGAGCAGTTCTTC. The chain recombines TRBV9 with TRBJ2-1; TRBD1 aligns across 12 bases. The CDR3 loop spans 15 amino acids. J was trimmed by 7 bases and V by 3 bases; bases with no gene match: 5. Germline loops: CDR1 SGDLS, CDR2 YYNGEE.

The chain couples TRBV12-3 or TRBV12-4 to TRBJ2-5; D possibly uses TRBD1 or TRBD2 (5 bases each). V gave up 8 bases and J gave up 2 bases, with 18 bases separating them. The CDR3 runs to 15 residues. The CDR3 reads CASESKRGPQETQYF. CDR3 nucleotides: TGTGCCAGCGAGAGTAAGAGGGGACCGCAAGAGACCCAGTACTTC.

Of note for this clonotype: A much larger clone differs by one base, so this may be a read error. The rearrangement links TRBV12-3 or TRBV12-4 to TRBJ1-5, with D hard to call. The CDR3 is made up of 15 amino acids. The V gene lost 3 bases and the J gene lost 4 bases, with 13 bases spanning the gap. CDR3 amino acids: CASSFHQRGNQPQHF. The DNA for the CDR3 is TGTGCCAGCAGTTTCCACCAGAGAGGGAATCAGCCCCAGCATTTT.

The CDR3 loop reads CASSLGGGAQETQYF. CDR3 coding DNA: TGTGCCAGCAGCTTGGGCGGGGGGGCACAAGAGACCCAGTACTTC. This chain connects TRBV7-8 to TRBJ2-5; the match to TRBD2 covers 9 bases. Germline CDR1 is SGHVS and CDR2 is FQNEAQ. This CDR3 spans 15 amino acids. Germline trimming cut 3 bases from V and 2 bases from J; bases unmatched to any gene: 4.

In the case of this clonotype: A junction end diverges from the germline sequence, so it may reflect a read error. This chain uses TRBV12-3 or TRBV12-4 with TRBJ2-2, with D perhaps given as TRBD1 or TRBD2 (5 bases each). This CDR3 contains 15 residues. For the CDR3, the DNA is TGTGCCAGCAGTTCGGGACGGCAGAACGCCGGGGAGCTGTTTTTT. The encoded protein is CASSSGRQNAGELFF.

This clonotype was counted only a few times. V is TRBV7-6 and J is TRBJ1-2, with D possibly matching TRBD1 (6 bases). Germline V lookup: CDR1 SGHVS, CDR2 FNYEAQ. The CDR3 spans 13 residues. V lost 5 bases and J 8 bases, leaving 15 bases between the germline ends. CDR3 nucleotides: TGTGCCAGCAGCCCGACCCATGGACAGGGCTACACCTTC. Amino acid sequence: CASSPTHGQGYTF.

A few counts support this clonotype. The rearrangement joins TRBV12-3 or TRBV12-4 to TRBJ2-1; unclear D gene. The CDR3 consists of 13 residues. V was pared by 10 bases and J by 4 bases, with 14 bases between. CDR3 sequence reads: CATTTRSYNEQFF. Here the CDR3 DNA reads TGTGCCACTACCACAAGATCATACAATGAGCAGTTCTTC.

In DNA form, the CDR3 reads TGTGCCAGCAGCTCCACCACCGGGACAGGGATCTACGAGCAGTACTTC. Translation: CASSSTTGTGIYEQYF. This rearrangement joins TRBV7-9 to TRBJ2-5, with 9 bases fitting TRBD1. The J call is doubtful: the DNA matches TRBJ2-7 better. The CDR3 extends over 16 amino acids. Germline V gene sequence: CDR1 SEHNR, CDR2 FQNEAQ (reference sequence).

CDR3 in DNA: TGTGCCAGTCACCAGGAGTTCGATGGCTACACCTTC. It is translated as CASHQEFDGYTF. The chain uses TRBV28 and TRBJ1-2, with unresolved D. V was pared by 9 bases and J by 6 bases, with 14 bases between. This CDR3 spans 12 amino acids. CDR1 MDHEN and CDR2 SYDVKM come from the germline V gene.

The V call is TRBV2, the J call TRBJ1-5, with a tentative D call TRBD1 (6 bases). V was cut by 5 bases and J by 7 bases, with 12 bases left in between. Per the germline V gene, CDR1 is SNHLY and CDR2 is FYNNEI. This CDR3 region has 13 residues. The DNA of the CDR3 is TGTGCCAGCAGTACGGGACAAGGACAGCCCCAGCATTTT. Translating gives CASSTGQGQPQHF. Drawing the rest from reference TRBV2 and TRBJ1-5, the complete variable domain is EPEVTQTPSHQVTQMGQEVILRCVPISNHLYFYWYRQILGQKVEFLVSFYNNEISEKSEIFDDQFSVERPDGSNFTLKIRSTKLEDSAMYFCASSTGQGQPQHFGDGTRLSIL.

A word on this clonotype: A much larger clone is a single base away; this may be a read error. The V and J genes are TRBV20-1 and TRBJ2-4, with 8 bases that match TRBD1. Germline trimming cut 1 base from V and 6 bases from J; bases unmatched to any gene: 2. The CDR3 consists of 13 residues. The germline CDR1 and CDR2 sequences are DFQATT and SNEGSKA (reference sequence). The CDR3 reads CSARGQGANIQYF. Here the CDR3 DNA reads TGCAGTGCTAGAGGGCAGGGGGCAAACATTCAGTACTTC.